The 12 T cell receptor beta chains listed next were all sequenced from one sample in a study of T cells in Graves' hyperthyroidism and ophthalmopathy (dated by TCRdb to the late 2010s). Libraries were built with multiplex PCR. Sequencing took place on an Illumina HiSeq 2000. The TCR beta CDR3 regions were amplified from RNA transcripts. A first-round RT-PCR of the TCR CDR3 used the HTBI primer set with the Qiagen OneStep RT-PCR kit. The public sequencing data were trimmed at Q25 with fastp and processed into clonotypes with MiXCR by TCRdb, which kept only in-frame beta chains. Each CDR3 protein gets just one entry, which takes the most common genes and DNA from the rows behind it. The sample records some 800,000 distinct CDR3 sequences, over 35% of which are singletons. Of the sample, about 8.9% is held by the ten largest clones. The material sequenced was blood. These receptors came from a man aged 18 to 30 with Graves' hyperthyroidism.

Details on this clonotype: The germline gene is not matched at one end of the junction; a read error may be the cause. The chain joins TRBV11-1 to TRBJ2-2; 10 bases agree with TRBD1. The CDR3 consists of 15 residues. Germline CDR1 is SGHAT and CDR2 is FQDESV (reference sequence). CDR3 nucleotide sequence: TGCGCCAGCTCCGACAGGGGGCGCAACACCGGGGAGCTGTTTTTT. Translating gives CASSDRGRNTGELFF.

This clonotype was picked up many times. This chain uses TRBV7-9 with TRBJ2-6; D gene uncertain. The CDR3 consists of 14 residues. Germline V CDR1 and CDR2: SEHNR, FQNEAQ (reference sequence). V gave up 4 bases and J gave up 4 bases, with 8 bases separating them. The CDR3 region is CASSSILGANVLTF. For the CDR3, the DNA is TGTGCCAGCAGCTCAATTTTAGGGGCCAACGTCCTGACTTTC.

In the case of this clonotype: A much larger clone lies a single base off, so this may be a read error. The V gene is TRBV29-1, the J gene TRBJ2-2; tentative D call: TRBD1 (5 bases). CDR3 size: 14 residues. V dropped 4 bases and J dropped 0 bases, with 9 bases sitting between them. The germline CDR1 and CDR2 sequences are SQVTM and ANQGSEA. CDR3 loop: CSVGWTSNTGELFF. The CDR3 DNA reads as TGCAGCGTTGGTTGGACATCGAACACCGGGGAGCTGTTTTTT.

The J gene is TRBJ1-2, the V gene TRBV6-5; D is uncertain. V lost 5 bases, J lost 6 bases, and 10 bases lay in between. Germline assignment: CDR1 MNHEY and CDR2 SVGAGI. The CDR3 is made up of 12 amino acids. DNA of the CDR3: TGTGCCAGCAGTGAGGGTCGTGATGGCTACACCTTC. Its translation is CASSEGRDGYTF.

The V gene is TRBV20-1, the J gene TRBJ1-4, with 9 bases identical to TRBD1. Germline values: CDR1 DFQATT, CDR2 SNEGSKA (reference sequence). This CDR3 has 19 amino acids. Unmatched junction bases numbered 11, after V lost 0 bases and J lost 0 bases. The CDR3 nucleotides read TGCAGTGCTAGAGATCGGGGGGACAGGGAAGAGGCAACTAATGAAAAACTGTTTTTT. It is translated as CSARDRGDREEATNEKLFF.

This clonotype was observed a handful of times. J is TRBJ2-7 and V is TRBV7-2; D possibly matches TRBD1 or TRBD2 (5 bases each). Germline V gene lookup returns CDR1 SGHTA and CDR2 FQGNSA. This CDR3 region has 13 residues. The V and J ends lost 6 bases and 6 bases respectively, with 15 bases between them. CDR3 sequence: CASSYGDRREQYF. DNA of the CDR3: TGTGCCAGCAGTTACGGGGACCGCCGCGAGCAGTACTTC.

This clonotype was picked up many times. The chain couples TRBV24-1 to TRBJ2-5; TRBD2 aligns across 10 bases. The CDR3 runs to 15 residues. J lost 4 bases, V lost 3 bases, and 4 bases had no gene match. The germline V gene has CDR1 KGHDR and CDR2 SFDVKD. The CDR3: CATSDSGGAGETQYF. The DNA for the CDR3 is TGTGCCACCAGTGATAGCGGGGGGGCCGGAGAGACCCAGTACTTC.

The DNA of the CDR3 is TGTGCCAGCAGTTTAAGGGAAGGAGGGGGAGCTTTCTTT. It codes for CASSLREGGGAFF. This chain links TRBV12-3 or TRBV12-4 with TRBJ1-1; a weak D match, TRBD1 (6 bases). Trimming shortened V by 2 bases and J by 10 bases, and 14 bases separated the two germline ends. This CDR3 has 13 amino acids.

The chain couples TRBV12-3 or TRBV12-4 to TRBJ2-5, with 8 positions matching TRBD2. With 5 bases clipped from V and 5 bases from J, the junction kept 13 bases outside the gene matches. This CDR3 region has 16 residues. The DNA for the CDR3 is TGTGCCAGCAGTGCCCCCGGGGGGGGCGGAGGGGAGACCCAGTACTTC. Amino acid sequence: CASSAPGGGGGETQYF.

Note on this clonotype: A clone one base away is much larger, so this may be a read error. V and J are TRBV12-3 or TRBV12-4 and TRBJ2-7; the match to TRBD2 covers 10 bases. This CDR3 is built from 16 residues. Trimming at V came to 10 bases and at J to 2 bases, leaving 14 bases not matched to a gene. CDR3 coding DNA: TGTGCCAACAGCCAAGTTGGAACTAGCGGGGCCTACGAGCAGTACTTC. Encoded protein: CANSQVGTSGAYEQYF.

The table lists this clonotype with many counts. This chain joins TRBV7-9 and TRBJ1-2; TRBD1 agrees at 11 bases. J lost 1 base, V lost 5 bases, and 9 bases had no gene match. This CDR3 spans 17 amino acids. Germline loops: CDR1 SEHNR, CDR2 FQNEAQ (reference sequence). CDR3: CASSGRDRGRDNYGYTF. CDR3 nucleotide sequence: TGTGCCAGCAGCGGTCGGGACAGGGGGAGGGATAACTATGGCTACACCTTC. Combining the CDR3 with reference TRBV7-9 and TRBJ1-2 gives the whole variable domain DTGVSQNPRHKITKRGQNVTFRCDPISEHNRLYWYRQTLGQGPEFLTYFQNEAQLEKSRLLSDRFSAERPKGSFSTLEIQRTEQGDSAMYLCASSGRDRGRDNYGYTFGSGTRLTVV.

Comment on this clonotype: A much larger clone lies one base from this, so it may be a read error. V and J are TRBV9 and TRBJ1-1; D call uncertain. This CDR3 has 13 residues. Per germline, CDR1 SGDLS and CDR2 YYNGEE. CDR3 residues: CASSVEAVTEVFF. Here the CDR3 DNA reads TGTGCCAGCAGCGTAGAGGCGGTCACTGAAGTTTTCTTT.